This T cell receptor beta chain stems from a study of blood T cell repertoires in COVID-19. For the study at large: PBMCs, B-cell-depleted T cells, or T cells were the source of the cDNA or gDNA that made up the material.

Produced via immunoSEQ multiplex PCR; TCRdb's table is partial and in-frame only. The table records 450,000 to 500,000 clones, approximately 85% of them present only once. V lost 4 bases, J lost 2 bases, and 11 bases lay in between. The CDR3 covers 13 residues. Germline V CDR1 and CDR2: GTSNPN, SVGIG (reference sequence). The V and J genes are TRBV30 and TRBJ1-2, with no clear D. This TCR derives from a human donor in a cohort sampled during active COVID-19. Sample: peripheral blood. The CDR3, as DNA: TGTGCCTGGACGGGTCAGAAAAACTATGGCTACACCTTC. Translated, it gives CAWTGQKNYGYTF.